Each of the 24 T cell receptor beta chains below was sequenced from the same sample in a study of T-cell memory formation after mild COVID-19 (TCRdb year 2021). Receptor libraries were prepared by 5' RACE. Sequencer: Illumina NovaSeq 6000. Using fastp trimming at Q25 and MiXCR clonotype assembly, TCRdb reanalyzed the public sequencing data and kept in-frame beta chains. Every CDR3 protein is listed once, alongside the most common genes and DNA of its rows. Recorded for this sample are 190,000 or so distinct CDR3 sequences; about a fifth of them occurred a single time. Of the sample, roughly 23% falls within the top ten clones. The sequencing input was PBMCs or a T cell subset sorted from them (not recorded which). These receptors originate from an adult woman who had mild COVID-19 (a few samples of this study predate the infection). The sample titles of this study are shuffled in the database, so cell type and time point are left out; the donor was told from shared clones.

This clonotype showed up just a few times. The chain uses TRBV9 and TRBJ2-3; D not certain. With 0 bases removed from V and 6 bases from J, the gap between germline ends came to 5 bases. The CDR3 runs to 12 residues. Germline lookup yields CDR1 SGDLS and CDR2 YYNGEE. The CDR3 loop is CASSVGSDTQYF. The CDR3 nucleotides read TGTGCCAGCAGCGTAGGCTCGGATACGCAGTATTTT.

DNA of the CDR3: TGTGCCACCAGTGTCGCTTCTACAGGGGTTGACGGCTACACCTTC. Its translation is CATSVASTGVDGYTF. The genes are TRBV24-1 and TRBJ1-2; 7 nucleotides align to TRBD1. The CDR3 sequence is 15 residues long. Germline CDR1 and CDR2: KGHDR and SFDVKD. The ends lost 5 bases at V and 8 bases at J; junction bases unmatched: 13.

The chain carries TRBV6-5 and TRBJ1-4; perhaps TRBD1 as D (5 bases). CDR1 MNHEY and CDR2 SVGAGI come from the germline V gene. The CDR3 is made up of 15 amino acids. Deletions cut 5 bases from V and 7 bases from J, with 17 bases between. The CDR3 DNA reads TGTGCCAGCAGTCAACATCAGGGTTTGGGTGAAAAACTGTTTTTT. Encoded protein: CASSQHQGLGEKLFF.

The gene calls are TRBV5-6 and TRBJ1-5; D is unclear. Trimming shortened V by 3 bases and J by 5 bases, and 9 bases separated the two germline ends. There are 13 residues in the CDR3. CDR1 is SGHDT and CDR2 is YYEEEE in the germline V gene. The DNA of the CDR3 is TGTGCCAGCAGCTACGGCTGGTATCAGCCCCAGCATTTT. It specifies CASSYGWYQPQHF.

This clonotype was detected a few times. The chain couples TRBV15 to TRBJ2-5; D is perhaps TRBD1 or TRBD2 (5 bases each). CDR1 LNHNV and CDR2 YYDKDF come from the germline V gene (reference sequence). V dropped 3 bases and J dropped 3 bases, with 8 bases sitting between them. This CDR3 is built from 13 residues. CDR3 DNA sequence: TGTGCCACCAGCAGCGGGACCGAAGAGACCCAGTACTTC. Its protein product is CATSSGTEETQYF.

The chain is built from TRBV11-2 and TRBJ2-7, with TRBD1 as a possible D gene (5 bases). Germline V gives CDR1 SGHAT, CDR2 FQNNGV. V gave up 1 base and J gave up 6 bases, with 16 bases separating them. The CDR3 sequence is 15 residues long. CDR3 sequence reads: CASSLVFLGPLEQYF. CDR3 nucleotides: TGTGCCAGCAGCTTAGTCTTCTTGGGGCCGCTCGAGCAGTACTTC.

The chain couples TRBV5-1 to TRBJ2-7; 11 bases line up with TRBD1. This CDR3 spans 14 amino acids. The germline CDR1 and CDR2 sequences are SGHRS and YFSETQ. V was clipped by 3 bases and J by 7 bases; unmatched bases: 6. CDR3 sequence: CASSYGQGAEEQYF. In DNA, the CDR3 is TGCGCCAGCAGCTACGGACAGGGGGCGGAAGAGCAGTACTTC.

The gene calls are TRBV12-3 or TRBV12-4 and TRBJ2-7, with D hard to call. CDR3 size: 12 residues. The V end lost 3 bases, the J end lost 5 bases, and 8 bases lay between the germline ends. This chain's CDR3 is CASSLLKNEQYF. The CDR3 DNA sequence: TGTGCCAGCAGTTTGCTGAAGAACGAGCAGTACTTC.

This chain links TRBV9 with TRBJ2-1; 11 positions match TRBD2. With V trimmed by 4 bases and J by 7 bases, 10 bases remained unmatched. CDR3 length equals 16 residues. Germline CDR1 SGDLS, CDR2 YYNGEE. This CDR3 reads CASSPRGLAEINEQFF. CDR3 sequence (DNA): TGTGCCAGCAGCCCGAGGGGACTAGCGGAGATTAATGAGCAGTTCTTC. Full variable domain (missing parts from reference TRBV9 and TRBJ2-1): DSGVTQTPKHLITATGQRVTLRCSPRSGDLSVYWYQQSLDQGLQFLIQYYNGEERAKGNILERFSAQQFPDLHSELNLSSLELGDSALYFCASSPRGLAEINEQFFGPGTRLTVL.

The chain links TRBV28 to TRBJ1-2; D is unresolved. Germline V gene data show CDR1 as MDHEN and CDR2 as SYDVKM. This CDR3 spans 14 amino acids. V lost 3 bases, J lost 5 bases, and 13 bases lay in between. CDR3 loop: CASSFLGTVYGYTF. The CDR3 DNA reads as TGTGCCAGCAGTTTCTTGGGTACAGTATATGGCTACACCTTC.

The CDR3 DNA reads TGCGCCAGCAGCTTGGCACTGGGCAGGGGGTCCGAGACCCAGTACTTC. Protein sequence: CASSLALGRGSETQYF. This sequence joins TRBV5-1 and TRBJ2-5; the match to TRBD1 covers 7 bases. With V trimmed by 0 bases and J by 5 bases, 10 bases remained unmatched. Germline V gives CDR1 SGHRS, CDR2 YFSETQ. The CDR3 spans 16 residues.

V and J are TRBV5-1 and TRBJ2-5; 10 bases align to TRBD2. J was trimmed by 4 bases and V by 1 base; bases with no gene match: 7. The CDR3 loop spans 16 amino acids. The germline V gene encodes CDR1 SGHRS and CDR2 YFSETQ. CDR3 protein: CASSLTLSGGPETQYF. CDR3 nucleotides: TGCGCCAGCAGCTTGACTCTTAGCGGGGGGCCAGAGACCCAGTACTTC.

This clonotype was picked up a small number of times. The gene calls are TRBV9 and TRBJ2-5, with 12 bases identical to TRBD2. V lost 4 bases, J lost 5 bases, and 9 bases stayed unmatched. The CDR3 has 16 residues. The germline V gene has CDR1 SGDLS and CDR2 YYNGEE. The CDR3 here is CASSPLGTSGLETQYF. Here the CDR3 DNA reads TGTGCCAGCAGCCCTCTCGGGACTAGCGGGCTGGAGACCCAGTACTTC.

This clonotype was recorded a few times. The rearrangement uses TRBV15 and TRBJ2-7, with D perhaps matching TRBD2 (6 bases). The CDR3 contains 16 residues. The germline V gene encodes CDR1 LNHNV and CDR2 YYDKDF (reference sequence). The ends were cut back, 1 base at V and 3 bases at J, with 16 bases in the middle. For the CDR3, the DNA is TGTGCCACCAGCAGAGCGGGGATGGAGGGAAGCTACGAGCAGTACTTC. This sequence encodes CATSRAGMEGSYEQYF.

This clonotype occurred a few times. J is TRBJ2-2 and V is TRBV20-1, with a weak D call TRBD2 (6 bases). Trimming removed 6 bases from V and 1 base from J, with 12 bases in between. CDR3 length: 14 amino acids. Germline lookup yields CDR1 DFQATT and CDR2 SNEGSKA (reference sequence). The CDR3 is CSALRRENTGELFF. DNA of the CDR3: TGCAGTGCGCTGAGGCGGGAGAACACCGGGGAGCTGTTTTTT.

CDR3: CASSGEVVLTDTQYF. The CDR3, as DNA: TGTGCCAGCAGCGGGGAGGTGGTACTCACAGATACGCAGTATTTT. V gene TRBV9 combines with J gene TRBJ2-3; the D gene is possibly TRBD2 (6 bases). The germline gives CDR1 SGDLS, CDR2 YYNGEE. The CDR3 spans 15 residues. Trimming removed 3 bases from V and 2 bases from J, with 13 bases in between.

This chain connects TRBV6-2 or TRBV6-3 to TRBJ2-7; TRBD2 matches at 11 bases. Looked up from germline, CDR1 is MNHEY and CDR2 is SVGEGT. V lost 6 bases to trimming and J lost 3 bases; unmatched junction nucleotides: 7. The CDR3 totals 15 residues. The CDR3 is CASSLGTSGHYEQYF. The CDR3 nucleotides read TGTGCCAGCAGCCTCGGGACTAGCGGACACTACGAGCAGTACTTC.

The CDR3 here is CASSFDGLAGGGRTDTQYF. CDR3 nucleotide sequence: TGTGCCAGCAGCTTCGACGGACTAGCGGGGGGAGGCCGCACAGATACGCAGTATTTT. The chain joins TRBV11-2 to TRBJ2-3; TRBD2 aligns across 14 bases. With V trimmed by 3 bases and J by 1 base, 9 bases remained unmatched. The CDR3 is 19 residues long. In germline, CDR1 is SGHAT, CDR2 FQNNGV.

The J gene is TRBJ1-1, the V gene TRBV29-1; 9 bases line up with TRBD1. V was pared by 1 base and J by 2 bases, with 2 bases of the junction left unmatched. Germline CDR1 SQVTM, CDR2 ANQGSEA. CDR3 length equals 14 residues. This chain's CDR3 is CSVEVTGGNTEAFF. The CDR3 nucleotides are TGCAGCGTTGAAGTCACAGGGGGCAACACTGAAGCTTTCTTT.

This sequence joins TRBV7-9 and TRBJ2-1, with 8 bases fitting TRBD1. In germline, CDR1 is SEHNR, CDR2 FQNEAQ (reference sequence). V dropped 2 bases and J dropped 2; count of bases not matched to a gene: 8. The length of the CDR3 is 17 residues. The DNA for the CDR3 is TGTGCCAGCAGCTTACCGATGACAGGGGAGGCCTACAATGAGCAGTTCTTC. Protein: CASSLPMTGEAYNEQFF.

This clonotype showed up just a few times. This CDR3 is CASSSTTGGNQPQHF. As DNA, the CDR3 is TGTGCCAGCAGCTCTACGACGGGAGGCAATCAGCCCCAGCATTTT. The chain carries TRBV7-9 and TRBJ1-5; D uncertain. Germline values: CDR1 SEHNR, CDR2 FQNEAQ (reference sequence). V was pared by 4 bases and J by 2 bases, with 12 bases between. There are 15 residues in the CDR3.

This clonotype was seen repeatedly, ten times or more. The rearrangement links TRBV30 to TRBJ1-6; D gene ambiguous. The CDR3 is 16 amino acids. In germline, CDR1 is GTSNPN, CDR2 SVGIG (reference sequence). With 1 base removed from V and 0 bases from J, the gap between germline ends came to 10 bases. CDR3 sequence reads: CAWSGAVFSYNSPLHF. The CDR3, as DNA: TGTGCCTGGAGTGGGGCGGTGTTCTCCTATAATTCACCCCTCCACTTT.

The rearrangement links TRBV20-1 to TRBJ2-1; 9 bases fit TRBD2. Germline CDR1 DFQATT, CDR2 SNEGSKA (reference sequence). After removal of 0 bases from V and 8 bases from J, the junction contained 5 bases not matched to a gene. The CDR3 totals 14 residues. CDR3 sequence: CSAREAGGVDEQFF. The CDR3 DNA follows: TGCAGTGCTAGAGAAGCGGGGGGAGTTGATGAGCAGTTCTTC.

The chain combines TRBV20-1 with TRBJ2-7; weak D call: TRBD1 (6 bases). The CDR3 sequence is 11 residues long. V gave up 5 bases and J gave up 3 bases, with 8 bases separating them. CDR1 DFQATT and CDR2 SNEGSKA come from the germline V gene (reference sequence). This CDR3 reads CSAHRDYEQYF. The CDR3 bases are TGCAGTGCTCACAGGGACTACGAGCAGTACTTC.